Following are 15 T cell receptor beta chains from one sample sequenced in a study of cytomegalovirus exposure and HLA in healthy donors. The study ran its PCR with 60 Vbeta and 13 Jbeta primers. TCRdb's table, derived via immunoSEQ multiplex PCR, lists solely in-frame clones and lacks some. The table shows roughly 100,000 clones, with approximately 70% occurring only once. Sequenced: PBMCs. The receptors come from a woman in her forties or fifties in good health and CMV-seronegative.

J is TRBJ2-5 and V is TRBV6-5; D call uncertain. The V gene lost 9 bases and the J gene lost 4 bases, with 18 bases spanning the gap. There are 14 residues in the CDR3. Germline V gene lookup returns CDR1 MNHEY and CDR2 SVGAGI. CDR3 coding DNA: TGTGCCAGTCGGCTACGGGTTTCGGTAGAGACCCAGTACTTC. Its protein is CASRLRVSVETQYF.

This clone has just a few counts. The rearrangement uses TRBV7-2 and TRBJ2-7; D is undetermined. Between the trimmed V and J ends, which lost 2 bases and 0 bases, there was a span of 11 bases. This CDR3 comprises 15 residues. Germline loops: CDR1 SGHTA, CDR2 FQGNSA. This chain's CDR3 is CASSLSQATSYEQYF. The CDR3 nucleotides read TGTGCCAGCAGCTTAAGTCAAGCCACCTCCTACGAGCAGTACTTC.

The chain links TRBV30 to TRBJ2-4; TRBD2 matches 7 bases. The V gene end was trimmed by 1 base and the J gene end by 7 bases; junction bases not matched to a gene: 4. From germline, CDR1 is GTSNPN and CDR2 SVGIG (reference sequence). There are 13 residues in the CDR3. CDR3 sequence: CAWSGEGRNIQYF. For the CDR3, the DNA is TGTGCCTGGAGTGGGGAGGGGAGGAACATTCAGTACTTC.

The V and J genes are TRBV7-9 and TRBJ2-3, with 7 nucleotides matching TRBD1. The trim removed 5 bases at V and 3 bases at J, leaving 14 bases unmatched. Germline V gene sequence: CDR1 SEHNR, CDR2 FQNEAQ (reference sequence). CDR3 length: 17 amino acids. The CDR3 is CASSMRDSYQPTDTQYF. CDR3 DNA sequence: TGTGCCAGCAGCATGAGGGACAGCTATCAACCAACAGATACGCAGTATTTT.

This chain uses TRBV4-3 with TRBJ1-2; no definite D call. The CDR3 loop spans 15 amino acids. The V and J ends lost 4 bases and 0 bases respectively, with 12 bases between them. The V gene's germline CDR1 is LGHNA and CDR2 YSLEER. The CDR3 reads CASSLNSDSNYGYTF. CDR3 DNA: TGCGCCAGCAGCCTAAACTCAGACTCTAACTATGGCTACACCTTC.

The gene calls are TRBV19 and TRBJ2-3; 7 bases are a match to TRBD2. Germline V lookup: CDR1 LNHDA, CDR2 SQIVND (reference sequence). Trimming removed 7 bases from V and 3 bases from J; junction bases left unmatched: 10. The CDR3 has 15 residues. Written as DNA, the CDR3 is TGTGCCAGTACTGATGGCGGGAGTTCAACAGATACGCAGTATTTT. It is translated as CASTDGGSSTDTQYF.

V is TRBV5-1 and J is TRBJ2-5; TRBD2 matches 8 bases. The CDR3 is 17 amino acids. Germline V gene lookup returns CDR1 SGHRS and CDR2 YFSETQ. J gave up 1 base and V 2 bases, and 10 bases lay outside the gene matches. CDR3 residues: CASSLNGPSGFQETQYF. CDR3 DNA sequence: TGCGCCAGCAGCTTAAACGGGCCTAGCGGGTTCCAAGAGACCCAGTACTTC.

This clone has a single count. This chain joins TRBV29-1 and TRBJ2-5; tentative D call: TRBD1 (6 bases). Per germline, CDR1 SQVTM and CDR2 ANQGSEA. V lost 7 bases to trimming and J lost 2 bases, with 11 bases between them. The CDR3 is 12 residues long. Written as DNA, the CDR3 is TGCAGCGGAGGACAGCCTCAAGAGACCCAGTACTTC. The encoded protein is CSGGQPQETQYF.

The chain recombines TRBV7-9 with TRBJ2-1, with D possibly being TRBD1 (6 bases). This CDR3 comprises 13 residues. V gave up 7 bases and J gave up 5 bases, with 12 bases separating them. CDR1 is SEHNR and CDR2 is FQNEAQ in the germline V gene (reference sequence). The CDR3 DNA follows: TGTGCCAGCATCAGGACAGCTAACAATGAGCAGTTCTTC. Its protein product is CASIRTANNEQFF.

This sequence joins TRBV4-3 and TRBJ2-2; 8 bases fit TRBD2. Germline CDR1 LGHNA, CDR2 YSLEER. The CDR3 is made up of 15 amino acids. V shed 8 bases and J 7 bases; nucleotides not matched to a gene: 12. The CDR3 bases are TGCGCCAGCTCCCAAAGCTGGCGGGAGGACGGGGAGCTGTTTTTT. Translation: CASSQSWREDGELFF.

V is TRBV9 and J is TRBJ2-1; 11 nucleotides agree with TRBD1. V dropped 3 bases and J dropped 4; count of bases not matched to a gene: 18. Germline values: CDR1 SGDLS, CDR2 YYNGEE. This CDR3 region has 20 residues. This CDR3 is CASSAWGTGGEREVYNEQFF. The CDR3 nucleotides are TGTGCCAGCAGCGCTTGGGGGACAGGGGGGGAGCGGGAGGTTTACAATGAGCAGTTCTTC. The full variable domain, with the rest looked up from reference TRBV9 and TRBJ2-1, is DSGVTQTPKHLITATGQRVTLRCSPRSGDLSVYWYQQSLDQGLQFLIQYYNGEERAKGNILERFSAQQFPDLHSELNLSSLELGDSALYFCASSAWGTGGEREVYNEQFFGPGTRLTVL.

The CDR3 is CASSSTGGTGELFF. The CDR3 DNA sequence: TGTGCCAGCAGCTCCACCGGGGGCACCGGGGAGCTGTTTTTT. This chain joins TRBV7-3 and TRBJ2-2, with a possible D match to TRBD2 (6 bases). Germline lookup yields CDR1 SGHTA and CDR2 FQGTGA. The CDR3 consists of 14 residues. V lost 4 bases and J lost 4, with 10 bases in between.

J is TRBJ1-4 and V is TRBV25-1, with TRBD1 as a possible D gene (6 bases). The germline V gene encodes CDR1 MGHDK and CDR2 SYGVNS. The CDR3 has 13 amino acids. V was pared by 3 bases and J by 11 bases, with 13 bases between. The DNA of the CDR3 is TGTGCCAGCAGTGATGAGGCGGGGGCCAAACTGTTTTTT. It is translated as CASSDEAGAKLFF.

The gene calls are TRBV30 and TRBJ2-7, with 7 bases identical to TRBD2. Per germline, CDR1 GTSNPN and CDR2 SVGIG (reference sequence). The CDR3 length is 10 residues. V lost 8 bases and J lost 2; bases outside the gene matches: 0. The CDR3 DNA reads TGTGCCGGGGGGGCCTACGAGCAGTACTTC. Amino acid sequence: CAGGAYEQYF.

This clone was counted between two and nine times. This chain uses TRBV5-8 with TRBJ2-7; the match to TRBD1 covers 7 bases. The CDR3 contains 13 residues. The V gene end was trimmed by 3 bases and the J gene end by 3 bases; junction bases not matched to a gene: 3. Germline V CDR1 and CDR2: SGHTS, YDEGEE. The CDR3 DNA is TGTGCCAGCAGCTCCGGACAGGACTACGAGCAGTACTTC. Protein sequence: CASSSGQDYEQYF.